This T cell receptor (beta chain) came from a study of T cells in Graves' hyperthyroidism and ophthalmopathy. Overall study findings and caveats: Ophthalmopathy onset followed model prediction by a median around 6.6 months. Most clonotypes expanded in the thyroid (above 0.001) were also present in blood.

The hyperthyroidism patients had all been newly diagnosed, and their disease duration was under 2 months. Their ages ranged from 18 to 65 years. The PBMCs were taken from approximately 9.7 ml of fresh peripheral blood. On this clonotype itself: Its antigen is not identified.

With V trimmed by 4 bases and J by 5 bases, 6 bases remained unmatched. Per the germline V gene, CDR1 is SGHRS and CDR2 is YFSETQ. This CDR3 is 15 amino acids long. RNA transcripts were the template for amplifying TCR beta CDR3 regions. The HTBI primer set drove a first-round RT-PCR of the TCR CDR3. TCRdb re-derived calls from the multiplex PCR reads in MiXCR, one entry per CDR3 protein. The table shows over 500,000 distinct CDR3 sequences, with 13% to 15% occurring only once. The rearrangement links TRBV5-1 to TRBJ2-7, with 13 bases aligning to TRBD2. The TCR comes from a woman aged 40 to 50 with Graves' hyperthyroidism. Sample: blood. The CDR3 DNA follows: TGCGCCAGCAGCATCGGACTAGCGGGAGTAGACGAGCAGTACTTC. It encodes CASSIGLAGVDEQYF.